This T cell receptor beta chain was identified during a study of T-cell memory formation after mild COVID-19 (dated by TCRdb to about 2021). At the level of the whole study: Most TCR sequence clusters were specific to one of the two donors. In two donors, T-cell clones that expanded and contracted after mild COVID-19 were followed by sequencing TCRalpha and TCRbeta repertoires longitudinally. The cohort was made up of two young adult volunteers, one female and one male, who were previously healthy. The paper's findings and limits, for the study overall: From day 15 to 85, contracting clones showed balanced CD4/CD8 phenotypes, whereas a second wave of clones that expanded from day 15 to 37 leaned towards CD4+. The study covered only a couple of mild cases, and larger cohorts including severe cases with pre-infection samples were considered necessary. Contracting CD4+ clones turned up mainly in the CM and EM memory subsets, whereas EMRA was where CD8+ clones were enriched. SARS-CoV-2 specificity was not confirmed for the second-wave clones peaking on day 37. Some responding clones were detected in pre-infection memory, suggesting pre-existing cross-reactive memory T cells joined the SARS-CoV-2 response.

PBMCs were isolated by Ficoll-Paque density gradient centrifugation. This clonotype was seen many times. This receptor's antigen is unknown. The input lacks base qualities; no much larger clone sits a single base away. The CDR3, cysteine through phenylalanine, is 13 amino acids long. The entry retains the CDR3 DNA only, 39 bases that are in frame from base 1. Cut back by 2 bases and 7 bases, the V and J ends lie 11 bases apart. For sequencing, an Illumina NovaSeq 6000 was employed. cDNA libraries for TCRalpha and TCRbeta were prepared by 5'RACE using constant-segment primers, with sample barcodes and unique molecular identifiers added. Trizol reagent was used to extract RNA from every sample. Library amplification was performed in two PCR steps, and a second sample barcode and Illumina TruSeq adapters were introduced in the second step. Libraries were sequenced on an Illumina NovaSeq with 2 x 150 bp paired-end reads. The source study handled its data this way. With migec v1.2.7, reads were demultiplexed and then collapsed into UMI-guided consensus sequences. Using mixcr v2.1.11, the UMI consensuses were aligned to TRA and TRB V and J templates and assembled into clonotypes. A clonotype was counted as expanded or contracted only when both edgeR and NoisET called the clonotype significant, with the noise models trained on biological replicates. For edgeR calls, a false discovery rate-adjusted p below 0.01 and a log2 fold-change threshold of 1 were applied. As an exploratory analysis of dynamics, max-normalized trajectories of the 1000 most abundant clonotypes were examined by PCA with hierarchical clustering. Each responding clone was given a CD4 or CD8 phenotype based on the CD4+ and CD8+ repertoires, which had been sequenced separately. The public reads were reanalyzed by TCRdb: fastp trimming at Q25, MiXCR alignment, in-frame beta chains only. Each CDR3 protein gets just one entry, which takes the most common genes and DNA from the rows behind it. TCRdb's processing, not the authors', yielded these V and J calls. This sample comprises roughly 300,000 distinct CDR3 sequences, roughly 8.2% of them detected only once. The ten largest clones capture around a fifth of the sample.

This clonotype was obtained from a man aged 18 to 35 who had mild COVID-19 (a few samples of this study predate the infection). The sample titles of this study are shuffled in the database, so cell type and time point are left out; the donor was told from shared clones. Rearrangement joined TRBV12-3 or TRBV12-4 to TRBJ2-5; perhaps TRBD2 is the D gene, with 6 bases matching. The specimen was PBMCs or a T cell subset sorted from them (not recorded which). The CDR3 protein: CASSLLLGGTQYF. The nucleotides are TGTGCCAGCAGTTTACTTTTGGGGGGGACCCAGTACTTC.